This TCR beta chain was identified in a study of control samples from healthy donors and cancer patients. This clone was picked up one time. Using immunoSEQ multiplex PCR, the repertoire was profiled, and TCRdb retains in-frame clones only, with some absent. The repertoire holds around 180,000 clones, more than 85% seen once, with about 2% in the top ten. There are 13 residues in the CDR3. CDR1 is MGHRA and CDR2 is YSYEKL in the germline V gene. The trim removed 3 bases at V and 3 bases at J, leaving 1 base unmatched. The TCR was taken from a middle-aged woman in good health. The rearrangement joins TRBV4-1 to TRBJ1-2; 7 positions agree with TRBD1. The sequencing sample was made of blood. CDR3 sequence reads: CASSQQGDYGYTF. CDR3 nucleotides: TGCGCCAGCAGCCAGCAGGGGGACTATGGCTACACCTTC.